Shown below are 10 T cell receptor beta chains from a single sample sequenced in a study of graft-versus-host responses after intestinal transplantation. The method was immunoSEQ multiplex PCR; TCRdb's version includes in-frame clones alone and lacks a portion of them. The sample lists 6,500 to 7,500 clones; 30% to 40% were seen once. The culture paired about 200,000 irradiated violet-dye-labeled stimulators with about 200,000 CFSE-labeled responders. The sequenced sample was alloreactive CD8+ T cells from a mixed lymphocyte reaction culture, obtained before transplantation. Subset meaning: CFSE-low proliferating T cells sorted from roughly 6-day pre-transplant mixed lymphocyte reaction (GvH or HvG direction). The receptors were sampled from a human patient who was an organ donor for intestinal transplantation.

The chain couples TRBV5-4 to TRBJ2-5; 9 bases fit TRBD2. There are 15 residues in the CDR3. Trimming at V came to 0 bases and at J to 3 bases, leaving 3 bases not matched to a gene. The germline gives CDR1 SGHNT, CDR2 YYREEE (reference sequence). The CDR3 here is CASSLGGGAKETQYF. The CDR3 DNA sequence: TGTGCCAGCAGCTTGGGCGGGGGGGCAAAAGAGACCCAGTACTTC.

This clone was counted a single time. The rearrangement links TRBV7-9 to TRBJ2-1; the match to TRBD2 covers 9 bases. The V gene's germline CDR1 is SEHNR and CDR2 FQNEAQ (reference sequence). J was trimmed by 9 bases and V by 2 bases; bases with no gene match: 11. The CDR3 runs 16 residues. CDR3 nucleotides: TGTGCCAGCAGCTTAAGCTCTCCGGGACTAGCTTTTGAGCAGTTCTTC. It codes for CASSLSSPGLAFEQFF.

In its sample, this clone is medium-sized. The DNA for the CDR3 is TGTGCCAGCAGTTATGGTGGACAGGGTAGGCCCCTCAATCAGCCCCAGCATTTT. Residues: CASSYGGQGRPLNQPQHF. This chain joins TRBV6-9 and TRBJ1-5; 8 nucleotides agree with TRBD1. CDR1 is MNHGY and CDR2 is SVAAGI in the germline V gene. This CDR3 is built from 18 residues. V lost 2 bases and J lost 3; bases outside the gene matches: 12.

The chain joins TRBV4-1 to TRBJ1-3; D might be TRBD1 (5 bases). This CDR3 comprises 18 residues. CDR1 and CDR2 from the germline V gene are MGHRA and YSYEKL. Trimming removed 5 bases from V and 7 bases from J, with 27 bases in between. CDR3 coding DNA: TGCGCCAGCAGCTCACTGGGAACAGGTCTCATTCCTGCGAACACCATATATTTT. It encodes CASSSLGTGLIPANTIYF.

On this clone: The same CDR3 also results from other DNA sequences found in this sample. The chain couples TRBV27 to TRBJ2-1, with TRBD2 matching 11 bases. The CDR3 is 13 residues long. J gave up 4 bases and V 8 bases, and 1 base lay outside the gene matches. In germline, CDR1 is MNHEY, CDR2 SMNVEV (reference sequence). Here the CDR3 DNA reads TGTGCCAGCGGACTAGCGGGTTACAATGAGCAGTTCTTC. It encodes CASGLAGYNEQFF.

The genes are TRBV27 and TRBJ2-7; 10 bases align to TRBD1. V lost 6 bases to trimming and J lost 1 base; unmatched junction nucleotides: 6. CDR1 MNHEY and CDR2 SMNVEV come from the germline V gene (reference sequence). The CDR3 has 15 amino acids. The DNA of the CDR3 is TGTGCCAGCAGCCGGGACAGGGGTTGGTCCTACGAGCAGTACTTC. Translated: CASSRDRGWSYEQYF.

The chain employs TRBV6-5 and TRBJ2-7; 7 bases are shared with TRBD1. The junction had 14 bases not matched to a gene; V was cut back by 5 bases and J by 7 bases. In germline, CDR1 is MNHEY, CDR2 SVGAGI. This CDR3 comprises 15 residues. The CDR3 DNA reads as TGTGCCAGCAGTGCCAGGACAGGCCCTGTTTGGGAGCAGTACTTC. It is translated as CASSARTGPVWEQYF.

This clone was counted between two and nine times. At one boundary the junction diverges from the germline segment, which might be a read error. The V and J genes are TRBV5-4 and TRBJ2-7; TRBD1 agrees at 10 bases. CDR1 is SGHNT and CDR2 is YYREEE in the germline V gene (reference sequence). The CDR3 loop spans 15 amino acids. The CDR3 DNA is TGCGCCAGCAGCCCCGGACAGGGGGGAACCTACGAGCAGTACTTC. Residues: CASSPGQGGTYEQYF.

CDR3: CASSDTGLNYNEQFF. The CDR3, as DNA: TGTGCCAGCAGCGATACGGGACTGAACTACAATGAGCAGTTCTTC. The chain has TRBV9 and TRBJ2-1, with a tentative D call TRBD2 (6 bases). Germline lookup yields CDR1 SGDLS and CDR2 YYNGEE. The CDR3 contains 15 residues. V was clipped by 3 bases and J by 3 bases, with 13 bases between them.

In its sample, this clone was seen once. The CDR3 nucleotides are TGTGCCAGCAGCCCCTGGACAGGGGACTATGGCTACACCTTC. Its protein is CASSPWTGDYGYTF. The rearrangement links TRBV11-2 to TRBJ1-2; 9 bases map to TRBD1. CDR1 SGHAT and CDR2 FQNNGV come from the germline V gene. V lost 5 bases and J lost 3; bases outside the gene matches: 4. This CDR3 has 14 residues. Drawing the rest from reference TRBV11-2 and TRBJ1-2, the complete variable domain is EAGVAQSPRYKIIEKRQSVAFWCNPISGHATLYWYQQILGQGPKLLIQFQNNGVVDDSQLPKDRFSAERLKGVDSTLKIQPAKLEDSAVYLCASSPWTGDYGYTFGSGTRLTVV.